The 26 T cell receptor beta chains reported below all come from one sample, sequenced in a study of T-cell memory formation after mild COVID-19. MiXCR was run by TCRdb on the 5' RACE reads, yielding one entry per CDR3 protein. The sample records hundreds of thousands of distinct CDR3 sequences, roughly 17% being singletons. Material: PBMCs or a T cell subset sorted from them (not recorded which). These receptors originate from an adult woman who had mild COVID-19 (a few samples of this study predate the infection). Cell type and time point are not known.

This chain connects TRBV6-5 to TRBJ2-6; D may correspond to TRBD1 or TRBD2 (5 bases each). This CDR3 contains 17 residues. V was pared by 0 bases and J by 0 bases, with 9 bases between. Germline CDR1 and CDR2: MNHEY and SVGAGI. CDR3 region: CASSYSRGFSGANVLTF. DNA of the CDR3: TGTGCCAGCAGTTACTCGAGGGGTTTCTCTGGGGCCAACGTCCTGACTTTC.

V is TRBV9 and J is TRBJ2-2; 7 bases match TRBD2. Losses at the gene ends were 0 bases for V and 2 bases for J; bases not matched to a gene: 4. Germline CDR1 SGDLS, CDR2 YYNGEE. The CDR3 is made up of 16 amino acids. Here the CDR3 reads CASSVGLADNTGELFF. The DNA of the CDR3 is TGTGCCAGCAGCGTAGGCCTAGCGGATAACACCGGGGAGCTGTTTTTT. Together with reference TRBV9 and TRBJ2-2, the CDR3 gives the full variable domain: DSGVTQTPKHLITATGQRVTLRCSPRSGDLSVYWYQQSLDQGLQFLIQYYNGEERAKGNILERFSAQQFPDLHSELNLSSLELGDSALYFCASSVGLADNTGELFFGEGSRLTVL.

This clonotype has more than one count but fewer than ten. This chain uses TRBV5-4 with TRBJ2-3, with 9 bases aligning to TRBD1. CDR1 is SGHNT, CDR2 YYREEE, per germline (reference sequence). Losses at the gene ends were 4 bases for V and 3 bases for J; bases not matched to a gene: 9. CDR3 length equals 16 residues. CDR3 in amino acids: CASSGTGTGSTDTQYF. The CDR3 DNA sequence: TGTGCCAGCAGCGGAACCGGGACAGGGAGTACAGATACGCAGTATTTT.

The chain recombines TRBV7-2 with TRBJ2-1, with TRBD2 identical over 8 bases. CDR3 length equals 15 residues. V was pared by 6 bases and J by 4 bases, with 8 bases of the junction left unmatched. Germline V gene sequence: CDR1 SGHTA, CDR2 FQGNSA. The CDR3 sequence is CASRASGSGYNEQFF. DNA of the CDR3: TGTGCCAGCAGAGCGAGCGGGAGTGGGTACAATGAGCAGTTCTTC.

In this sample, this clonotype turned up a few times. The rearrangement uses TRBV2 and TRBJ2-7; TRBD1 might be the D (5 bases). Trimming left V 8 bases short and J 6 bases short, with 20 bases between. Germline CDR1 SNHLY, CDR2 FYNNEI. This CDR3 region has 14 residues. CDR3 protein: CASSRKGPYIEQYF. DNA for the CDR3: TGTGCCAGCTCTAGGAAGGGGCCGTACATCGAGCAGTACTTC.

This clonotype has just a few counts. V is TRBV4-1 and J is TRBJ2-1; TRBD1 is a possible D gene (7 bases). This CDR3 has 17 amino acids. Trimming left V 2 bases short and J 5 bases short, with 19 bases between. Germline loops: CDR1 MGHRA, CDR2 YSYEKL. Here the CDR3 DNA reads TGCGCCAGCAGCCAACTAGGGGGCGCGGGGCCGAACAATGAGCAGTTCTTC. Protein: CASSQLGGAGPNNEQFF.

CDR3 in DNA: TGCGCCAGCAGCCCCCTTCGGACTAGCGGGGGGCACAATGAGCAGTTCTTC. Its protein product is CASSPLRTSGGHNEQFF. This chain connects TRBV5-1 to TRBJ2-1; TRBD2 aligns across 14 bases. The germline CDR1 and CDR2 sequences are SGHRS and YFSETQ. This CDR3 comprises 17 residues. The ends lost 4 bases at V and 5 bases at J; junction bases unmatched: 8.

This clonotype was seen a few times. V and J are TRBV24-1 and TRBJ2-2; a weak D match, TRBD1 (6 bases). The CDR3 is made up of 16 amino acids. CDR1 is KGHDR and CDR2 is SFDVKD in the germline V gene. Trimming stripped 4 bases from V and 4 bases from J, with 15 bases between. CDR3 amino acids: CATSDPPGTSTGELFF. The CDR3 region has the DNA TGTGCCACCAGTGACCCCCCCGGGACAAGCACCGGGGAGCTGTTTTTT.

This clonotype was picked up a small number of times. This chain links TRBV7-6 with TRBJ2-1, with 8 bases fitting TRBD1. The CDR3 is 19 residues long. The V gene's germline CDR1 is SGHVS and CDR2 FNYEAQ. J was trimmed by 7 bases and V by 0 bases; bases with no gene match: 17. The CDR3 reads CASSLALTVGGQGINEQFF. The CDR3 DNA reads as TGTGCCAGCAGCTTAGCGTTAACTGTTGGAGGACAGGGAATAAATGAGCAGTTCTTC.

This clonotype was seen a handful of times. The V call is TRBV5-8, the J call TRBJ1-5; D remains ambiguous. V gave up 4 bases and J gave up 10 bases, with 12 bases separating them. CDR1 is SGHTS and CDR2 is YDEGEE in the germline V gene. The length of the CDR3 is 12 residues. The CDR3 here is CASSPQQKPQHF. CDR3 nucleotide sequence: TGTGCCAGCAGCCCACAGCAAAAACCCCAGCATTTT.

V and J are TRBV29-1 and TRBJ2-7; TRBD1 matches at 7 bases. V was clipped by 5 bases and J by 6 bases; unmatched bases: 4. The CDR3 has 11 amino acids. The germline V gene has CDR1 SQVTM and CDR2 ANQGSEA. The CDR3 region has the DNA TGCAGCGTTTACAGGGGAGCCGAGCAGTACTTC. Translated, it gives CSVYRGAEQYF.

The chain links TRBV7-2 to TRBJ1-5, with D maybe TRBD1 (5 bases). Germline V gene lookup returns CDR1 SGHTA and CDR2 FQGNSA. The CDR3 spans 14 residues. V lost 3 bases, J lost 6 bases, and 12 bases lay in between. CDR3 in DNA: TGTGCCAGCAGCTTCTTCGGGGCGGTTCAGCCCCAGCATTTT. This translates into CASSFFGAVQPQHF.

The genes are TRBV29-1 and TRBJ2-7; D unresolved. V dropped 4 bases and J dropped 0 bases, with 4 bases sitting between them. The CDR3 contains 11 residues. Per the germline V gene, CDR1 is SQVTM and CDR2 is ANQGSEA. CDR3: CSVGTSYEQYF. The CDR3 DNA follows: TGCAGCGTTGGGACCTCCTACGAGCAGTACTTC.

This clonotype has only a few counts. This chain uses TRBV7-9 with TRBJ2-1; D may be TRBD1 (6 bases). Per germline, CDR1 SEHNR and CDR2 FQNEAQ (reference sequence). Trimming left V 1 base short and J 4 bases short, with 11 bases between. CDR3 length equals 15 residues. CDR3 protein: CASSLVTGLYNEQFF. The CDR3 DNA reads as TGTGCCAGCAGCTTAGTGACAGGTCTTTACAATGAGCAGTTCTTC.

This sequence joins TRBV6-5 and TRBJ2-7, with 9 nucleotides matching TRBD2. Losses at the gene ends were 2 bases for V and 4 bases for J; bases not matched to a gene: 3. The CDR3 has 14 residues. Germline loops: CDR1 MNHEY, CDR2 SVGAGI. The CDR3 sequence is CASSYALAGYEQYF. CDR3 in DNA: TGTGCCAGCAGTTACGCTCTAGCGGGGTACGAGCAGTACTTC.

The chain employs TRBV24-1 and TRBJ2-5; D ambiguous. Trimming shortened V by 8 bases and J by 2 bases, and 14 bases separated the two germline ends. From germline, CDR1 is KGHDR and CDR2 SFDVKD. This CDR3 contains 14 residues. The CDR3, as DNA: TGTGCCACCACATCTGGCCAGCCACAAGAGACCCAGTACTTC. It specifies CATTSGQPQETQYF.

Ten or more counts support this clonotype. The rearrangement uses TRBV12-3 or TRBV12-4 and TRBJ2-2, with a weak D call TRBD1 (5 bases). Trimming removed 6 bases at V and 4 bases at J, with 12 bases between. The CDR3 extends over 14 amino acids. CDR3 protein: CASSKTALTGELFF. DNA of the CDR3: TGTGCCAGCAGCAAGACAGCCCTCACCGGGGAGCTGTTTTTT.

V and J are TRBV10-3 and TRBJ2-2; D may be TRBD2 (8 bases). Germline-derived CDR1 and CDR2 are ENHRY and SYGVKD. V shed 7 bases and J shed 3 bases, with 21 bases lying between them. The CDR3 is 17 amino acids. CDR3 DNA sequence: TGTGCCATCAAGGGGGCTTTCGCGGGAGGTCACACCGGGGAGCTGTTTTTT. Amino acid sequence: CAIKGAFAGGHTGELFF.

This clonotype has a handful of counts. CDR3 amino acids: CASRRGLSYEQYF. In DNA, the CDR3 is TGTGCCAGCAGACGTGGCCTCTCCTACGAGCAGTACTTC. The chain couples TRBV6-5 to TRBJ2-7; no firm D call. With 6 bases removed from V and 0 bases from J, the gap between germline ends came to 9 bases. Germline CDR1 MNHEY, CDR2 SVGAGI. The CDR3 runs to 13 residues.

This clonotype occurred a few times. This rearrangement joins TRBV6-1 to TRBJ2-1; 10 bases are shared with TRBD1. Per germline, CDR1 MNHNS and CDR2 SASEGT. J was trimmed by 8 bases and V by 3 bases; bases with no gene match: 7. The CDR3 runs to 15 residues. CDR3 residues: CASSDFGTGEHEQFF. CDR3 bases: TGTGCCAGCAGTGACTTTGGGACAGGGGAACATGAGCAGTTCTTC.

V and J are TRBV12-5 and TRBJ2-1; 7 nucleotides align to TRBD1. The junction had 16 bases not matched to a gene; V was cut back by 5 bases and J by 9 bases. In germline, CDR1 is LGHNT, CDR2 FRNRAP. This CDR3 is built from 16 residues. CDR3 sequence (DNA): TGTGCTAGTGGTAAATCCGGGACGGGACAGTTCAGTGAGCAGTTCTTC. This translates into CASGKSGTGQFSEQFF.

In this sample, this clonotype turned up once. The chain has TRBV3-1 and TRBJ1-1, with D unclear. Germline CDR1 reads LGHDT; CDR2 reads YNNKEL (reference sequence). The CDR3 totals 12 residues. V was clipped by 1 base and J by 12 bases, with 12 bases between them. The CDR3 DNA is TGTGCCAGCAGCCAAGGAAAGGCAGGAACTTTCTTT. It codes for CASSQGKAGTFF.

This chain joins TRBV12-3 or TRBV12-4 and TRBJ2-1, with TRBD2 identical over 8 bases. V shed 6 bases, J shed 6 bases, and the junction held 16 bases outside the gene matches. This CDR3 is built from 17 residues. The CDR3 loop reads CASSNRAGELLGNEQFF. The CDR3 DNA reads as TGTGCCAGCAGCAATCGAGCGGGAGAATTGCTGGGCAATGAGCAGTTCTTC.

Only a few counts were recorded for this clonotype. This chain links TRBV10-2 with TRBJ2-1; TRBD2 is a possible D gene (6 bases). In germline, CDR1 is WSHSY, CDR2 SAAADI. The CDR3 extends over 14 amino acids. V was trimmed by 0 bases and J by 6 bases, leaving 9 bases between them. DNA for the CDR3: TGCGCCAGCAGTGAGTCGGGGGGTCGCAATGAGCAGTTCTTC. Translated: CASSESGGRNEQFF.

The J gene is TRBJ2-5, the V gene TRBV6-2 or TRBV6-3, with 9 bases lining up with TRBD1. Germline loops: CDR1 MNHEY, CDR2 SVGEGT. CDR3 length equals 16 residues. V lost 4 bases and J lost 5; bases outside the gene matches: 11. As DNA, the CDR3 is TGTGCCAGCAGTTCCGCGTCGGGACAGGGTCTCGAGACCCAGTACTTC. Translated: CASSSASGQGLETQYF.

J is TRBJ2-4 and V is TRBV27; D ambiguous. V gave up 4 bases and J gave up 6 bases, with 16 bases separating them. CDR1 and CDR2 from the germline V gene are MNHEY and SMNVEV (reference sequence). This CDR3 is built from 15 residues. CDR3 coding DNA: TGTGCCAGCAGTTCTGGATCCCTCCACGGAAACATTCAGTACTTC. The encoded protein is CASSSGSLHGNIQYF.